A selection of T cell receptor beta chains follows, all from one sample in a study of OX40 agonist ivuxolimab in advanced cancers. Using immunoSEQ multiplex PCR, the repertoire was profiled, and TCRdb retains in-frame clones only, with some absent. The data show tens of thousands of clones, roughly 80% seen once. The source was CD4+ or CD8+ T cells sorted from blood, collected in a trial of the OX40 agonist ivuxolimab. Every receptor here comes from an adult with an advanced solid tumor such as melanoma, head and neck, liver or kidney cancer. CDR3s include the opening cysteine and the closing phenylalanine or tryptophan. D genes are given only for firm matches. Clone sizes are given selectively: once, few, many, or a class where the clone is expanded.

v_call,clone_size,j_call,d_call,cdr3_length,cdr3_aa,cdr3_nt
TRBV13,-,TRBJ2-7,-,14,CASSSGLNKDEQYF,TGTGCCAGCAGCTCGGGCCTCAATAAGGACGAGCAGTACTTC
TRBV7-8,once,TRBJ2-7,-,14,CASSLGAPSYEQYF,TGTGCCAGCAGCTTAGGAGCCCCCTCCTACGAGCAGTACTTC
TRBV7-9,-,TRBJ2-7,-,14,CASSSGPEPYEQYF,TGTGCCAGCAGTTCGGGCCCAGAGCCCTACGAGCAGTACTTC
TRBV7-9,-,TRBJ2-5,-,13,CASSEQGAETQYF,TGTGCCAGCAGCGAACAGGGCGCAGAGACCCAGTACTTC
TRBV27,-,TRBJ2-2,TRBD2,16,CASSAEGLAGLGELFF,TGTGCCAGCAGTGCTGAAGGACTAGCGGGTCTGGGGGAGCTGTTTTTT
TRBV27,few,TRBJ1-5,-,15,CASSPGQIVGQPQHF,TGTGCCAGCAGTCCAGGACAGATCGTAGGTCAGCCCCAGCATTTT
TRBV7-9,-,TRBJ2-7,-,11,CASSRLYEQYF,TGTGCCAGCAGTAGACTCTACGAGCAGTACTTC
TRBV27,medium-sized,TRBJ1-1,TRBD1,14,CASSPGTGNTEAFF,TGTGCCAGCAGCCCAGGGACAGGGAACACTGAAGCTTTCTTT
TRBV19,-,TRBJ2-1,-,12,CASSIGGTEQFF,TGTGCCAGTAGTATAGGGGGCACTGAGCAGTTCTTC
TRBV11-1,-,TRBJ2-1,TRBD1,17,CASSLGPVGTGVHEQFF,TGTGCCAGCAGCTTAGGCCCTGTGGGGACAGGGGTACATGAGCAGTTCTTC
TRBV15,-,TRBJ2-7,-,15,CATSRSSGVAYEQYF,TGTGCCACCAGCAGATCCTCAGGGGTAGCCTACGAGCAGTACTTC
TRBV7-9,medium-sized,TRBJ2-2,-,14,CASSLAPGTGELFF,TGTGCCAGCAGCTTAGCGCCTGGCACCGGGGAGCTGTTTTTT
TRBV19,-,TRBJ2-1,TRBD2,19,CASSTPPGTSGRSYNEQFF,TGTGCCAGTAGCACCCCCCCCGGGACTAGCGGGAGGAGCTACAATGAGCAGTTCTTC
TRBV15,-,TRBJ2-5,TRBD1,16,CATSSTRQGMGETQYF,TGTGCCACCAGCAGTACCAGACAGGGGATGGGAGAGACCCAGTACTTC
TRBV4-3,-,TRBJ1-4,-,15,CASSQTAGLNEKLFF,TGCGCCAGCAGCCAGACGGCAGGGCTTAATGAAAAACTGTTTTTT
TRBV6-4,-,TRBJ2-1,-,15,CASSDSISGVDEQFF,TGTGCCAGCAGTGACTCGATTTCGGGGGTCGATGAGCAGTTCTTC
TRBV9,-,TRBJ2-1,TRBD2,16,CASSVGTSGTYNEQFF,TGTGCCAGCAGCGTAGGGACTAGCGGGACCTACAATGAGCAGTTCTTC
TRBV5-6,-,TRBJ1-2,-,14,CASSFGGSPSGYTF,TGTGCCAGCAGCTTCGGGGGCAGTCCCTCCGGCTACACCTTC
TRBV28,-,TRBJ1-1,TRBD1,12,CASSVRGTEAFF,TGTGCCAGCAGTGTCAGGGGGACTGAAGCTTTCTTT
TRBV11-2,few,TRBJ2-7,TRBD2,15,CASSLESGLGGEQYF,TGTGCCAGCAGCTTAGAGTCCGGTTTGGGGGGGGAGCAGTACTTC
TRBV5-6,-,TRBJ2-2,-,15,CASSFGPSDTGELFF,TGTGCCAGCAGCTTCGGGCCCAGTGACACCGGGGAGCTGTTTTTT
TRBV5-6,-,TRBJ2-7,-,14,CASSHRDRNYEQYF,TGTGCCAGCAGTCACCGGGACCGAAACTACGAGCAGTACTTC
TRBV18,-,TRBJ2-1,-,13,CASSPPQGPQQFF,TGTGCCAGCTCACCACCTCAGGGGCCTCAGCAGTTCTTC
TRBV7-9,medium-sized,TRBJ1-1,-,15,CASSTAGSGNTEAFF,TGTGCCAGCAGCACGGCAGGGAGCGGGAACACTGAAGCTTTCTTT
TRBV19,-,TRBJ2-7,-,15,CASSMEVQGYHEQYF,TGTGCCAGTAGTATGGAGGTGCAGGGGTACCACGAGCAGTACTTC
TRBV9,few,TRBJ1-1,TRBD1,15,CASSPGGQGNTEAFF,TGTGCCAGCAGCCCGGGGGGACAGGGGAACACTGAAGCTTTCTTT
TRBV28,-,TRBJ1-1,TRBD1,14,CASSFGQGATEAFF,TGTGCCAGCAGTTTCGGACAGGGGGCCACTGAAGCTTTCTTT
TRBV19,few,TRBJ1-1,-,13,CANRVGLGTEAFF,TGTGCCAACAGGGTGGGTTTGGGTACTGAAGCTTTCTTT
TRBV11-2,few,TRBJ2-2,-,17,CASSPVAGPPRTGELFF,TGTGCCAGCAGCCCAGTCGCCGGGCCCCCCCGGACCGGGGAGTTGTTTTTT
TRBV15,-,TRBJ2-2,TRBD2,17,CATSSRGLAGGTGELFF,TGTGCCACCAGCAGCAGAGGACTAGCGGGGGGAACCGGGGAGCTGTTTTTT
TRBV15,few,TRBJ2-1,-,15,CATSRDHDGYNEQFF,TGTGCCACCAGCAGAGACCACGATGGGTACAATGAGCAGTTCTTC
TRBV7-8,-,TRBJ2-5,-,15,CASSLRGAVQETQYF,TGTGCCAGCAGCCTCAGAGGCGCGGTCCAAGAGACCCAGTACTTC
TRBV5-6,-,TRBJ2-6,-,13,CASSLSGANVLTF,TGTGCCAGCAGCTTGTCTGGGGCCAACGTCCTGACTTTC
TRBV7-7,-,TRBJ2-2,-,14,CASSSDSWSGELFF,TGTGCCAGCAGCTCAGACAGTTGGTCCGGGGAGCTGTTTTTT
TRBV25-1,-,TRBJ2-7,TRBD1,14,CASSRTGNTYEQYF,TGTGCCAGCAGTCGGACAGGGAATACCTACGAGCAGTACTTC
TRBV21-1,-,TRBJ2-1,-,13,CASSGTGSIKQFF,TGTGCCAGTTCCGGGACAGGGTCTATTAAACAGTTCTTC
TRBV9,-,TRBJ2-3,TRBD2,16,CASSAQAGGPADTQYF,TGTGCCAGCAGCGCACAAGCGGGAGGGCCTGCAGATACGCAGTATTTT
TRBV19,-,TRBJ2-1,-,14,CASSIFQGAHEQFF,TGTGCCAGTAGTATTTTTCAAGGGGCTCATGAGCAGTTCTTC
TRBV6-5,once,TRBJ2-1,-,14,CASSYSGRRNEQFF,TGTGCCAGCAGTTACTCTGGACGGCGGAATGAGCAGTTCTTC
TRBV6-6,-,TRBJ1-1,-,15,CASLGGGKVGTEAFF,TGTGCCAGCTTAGGTGGGGGCAAGGTGGGCACTGAAGCTTTCTTT
TRBV6-1,-,TRBJ1-6,-,14,CASSEGWVNSPLHF,TGTGCCAGCAGTGAGGGTTGGGTGAATTCACCCCTCCACTTT
TRBV29-1,-,TRBJ1-1,-,11,CSVHRTAEAFF,TGCAGCGTCCACCGGACAGCTGAAGCTTTCTTT
TRBV27,-,TRBJ2-3,TRBD1,14,CASSEGQGWNTQYF,TGTGCCAGCAGTGAGGGACAGGGGTGGAATACGCAGTATTTT
TRBV5-1,-,TRBJ2-1,-,16,CASSLIGGNPYNEQFF,TGCGCCAGCAGCTTGATAGGAGGTAACCCCTACAATGAGCAGTTCTTC
TRBV4-1,-,TRBJ1-1,TRBD1,16,CASSHTGGVSITEAFF,TGCGCCAGCAGCCACACAGGGGGCGTAAGTATTACTGAAGCTTTCTTT
TRBV6-6,-,TRBJ1-2,-,16,CASSYGLHLGGYGYTF,TGTGCCAGCAGTTACGGGCTTCATCTAGGGGGCTATGGCTACACCTTC
TRBV7-3,-,TRBJ2-1,-,13,CASSLAGSNEQFF,TGTGCCAGCAGCTTAGCGGGGAGCAATGAGCAGTTCTTC
TRBV5-4,once,TRBJ2-7,TRBD2,15,CASSQVSSGSYEQYF,TGCGCCAGCAGCCAAGTGTCTAGCGGGAGCTACGAGCAGTACTTC
TRBV25-1,-,TRBJ2-5,-,14,CASSVRSNQETQYF,TGTGCCAGCAGTGTGCGGAGCAACCAAGAGACCCAGTACTTC
TRBV16,-,TRBJ1-2,-,14,CASRDSTFNYGYTF,TGTGCCAGCAGAGACAGTACTTTTAACTATGGCTACACCTTC
TRBV7-2,-,TRBJ2-2,-,11,CASTITGELFF,TGTGCCAGCACCATCACCGGGGAGCTGTTTTTT
TRBV27,-,TRBJ2-7,TRBD2,14,CASSFSGRAYEQYF,TGTGCCAGCAGTTTTTCCGGGAGGGCCTACGAGCAGTACTTC
TRBV6-5,-,TRBJ2-7,-,13,CASSYPPGYEQYF,TGTGCCAGCAGTTATCCCCCCGGCTACGAGCAGTACTTC
TRBV21-1,-,TRBJ1-5,-,15,CASSITVWHHQPQHF,TGTGCCAGCAGCATCACGGTATGGCATCATCAGCCCCAGCATTTT